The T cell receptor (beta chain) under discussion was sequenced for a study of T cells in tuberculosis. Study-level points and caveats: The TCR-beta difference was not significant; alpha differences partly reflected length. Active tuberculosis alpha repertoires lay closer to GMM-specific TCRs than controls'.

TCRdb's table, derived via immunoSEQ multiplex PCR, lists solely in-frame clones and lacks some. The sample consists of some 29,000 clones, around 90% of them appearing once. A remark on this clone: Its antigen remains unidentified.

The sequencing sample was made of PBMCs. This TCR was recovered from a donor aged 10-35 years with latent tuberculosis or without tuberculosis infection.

In nucleotides, the CDR3 is TGTGCCATCAGTGGCACAACGACAGGGGGCCTAGCCAATGAGCAGTTCTTC. Translating it yields CAISGTTTGGLANEQFF. V usage is TRBV10-3 and J usage is TRBJ2-1; 10 bases fit TRBD1. This CDR3 is built from 17 residues. The V gene's germline CDR1 is ENHRY and CDR2 SYGVKD. Trimming took 4 bases from V and 6 from J; bases not matched to a gene: 12.